This T cell receptor beta chain was captured in a study of prognosis after radiotherapy for stage I lung cancer. For the study at large: The study enrolled about 12 men and several women as patients, aged roughly 50 to 84 with a median of about 73 years.

The table lists this clonotype with many counts. This CDR3 contains 18 residues. Germline values: CDR1 SGDLS, CDR2 YYNGEE. V dropped 0 bases and J dropped 2; count of bases not matched to a gene: 9. Two-round multiplex PCR on genomic DNA was the method by which TCR beta CDR3 was amplified. Initially, in first-round PCR, primers specific to each TRBV and TRBJ gene were used. Universal primers were what the second PCR round relied on. Each CDR3 protein gets one entry after TCRdb re-called the multiplex PCR reads with MiXCR. This sample has 15,000 to 20,000 distinct CDR3 sequences, with 45% to 50% found just once.

The specimen was PBMCs, collected before or after stereotactic body radiation therapy (not recorded which). This TCR was recovered from a donor at least 50 years old with non-small cell lung cancer. The V call is TRBV9, the J call TRBJ1-4; 8 bases agree with TRBD1. As DNA, the CDR3 is TGTGCCAGCAGCGTAGGGAGTGGAACAGGGGGTACTAATGAAAAACTGTTTTTT. Translating it yields CASSVGSGTGGTNEKLFF. The full variable domain, in which reference TRBV9 and TRBJ1-4 provide the parts outside the CDR3, is DSGVTQTPKHLITATGQRVTLRCSPRSGDLSVYWYQQSLDQGLQFLIQYYNGEERAKGNILERFSAQQFPDLHSELNLSSLELGDSALYFCASSVGSGTGGTNEKLFFGSGTQLSVL.